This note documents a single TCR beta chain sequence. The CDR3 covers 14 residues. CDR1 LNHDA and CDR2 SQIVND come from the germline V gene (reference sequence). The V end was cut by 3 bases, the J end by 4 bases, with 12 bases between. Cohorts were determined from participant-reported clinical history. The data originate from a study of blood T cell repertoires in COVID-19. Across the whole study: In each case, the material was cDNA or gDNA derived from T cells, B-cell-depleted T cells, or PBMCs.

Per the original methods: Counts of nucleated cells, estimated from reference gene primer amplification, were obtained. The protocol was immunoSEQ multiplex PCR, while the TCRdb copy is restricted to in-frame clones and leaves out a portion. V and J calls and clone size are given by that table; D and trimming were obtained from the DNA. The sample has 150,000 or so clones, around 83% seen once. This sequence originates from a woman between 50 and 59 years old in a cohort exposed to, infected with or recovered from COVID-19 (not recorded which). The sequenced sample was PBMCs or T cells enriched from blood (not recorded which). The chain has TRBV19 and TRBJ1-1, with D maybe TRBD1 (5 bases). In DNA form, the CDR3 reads TGTGCCAGTAGTATCAGGGTGTCGCGCACTGAAGCTTTCTTT. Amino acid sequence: CASSIRVSRTEAFF.